A single TCR beta chain is shown here with its context. The antigen it binds to is not known. Within one base of it there is no much larger clone, and no base qualities were kept. This entry belongs to a study of T cell responses to AZD1222 COVID-19 vaccine (dated by TCRdb to the early 2020s). Regarding the complete study: TCR sequencing covered 230 or so trial participants: 200 to 220 given two doses of AZD1222 and 26 given two doses of MenACWY control vaccine. Enrollment into the trials was organized by age into subgroups of 18-55, 56-69 and 70-plus years, and those subgroups contained 148, 28 and 57 TCR-sequenced participants, respectively. The study at large found these results: Conclusions about previously exposed vaccinees are limited because only a handful of AZD1222 recipients were SARS-CoV-2 seropositive at baseline. No day 14 peak-response samples were available, so repertoires were characterized only after the peak T cell response. Reportedly, close to half of the unique spike-specific TCRs recognized epitopes lying outside the regions that are mutated in the B.1.351 and B.1.1.7 variants. Participants were mostly white British and included more females than males, and it was suggested by the authors that clonal diversity may have been underestimated. The whole spike protein was spanned by vaccine-associated CD4 TCRs, and dominant responses were seen in regions 160-218 and 743-854. After two AZD1222 doses, spike-specific TCR breadth and depth were significantly higher than at day 0 and than in MenACWY recipients. In the small 56-69-year group, the increase in depth fell short of significance, most likely because of low power.

The CDR3 regions of human TCRbeta chains were analyzed by immunosequencing. The authors processed their data as follows. Repertoire TCRs were matched against a reference library of SARS-CoV-2-specific TCRs generated with the MIRA antigen-specificity platform. Breadth meant the fraction of unique TCRs that were SARS-CoV-2-associated, whereas depth meant the fraction of total T cells that were SARS-CoV-2-associated. Each spike-specific TCR was assigned to its reactive spike region and to a CD4 or CD8 class using the MIRA data. Log10-transformed breadth and depth values were compared by one-way ANOVA with Sidak's multiple comparisons tests. The table comes from immuneACCESS by way of TCRdb, which keeps in-frame sequences with V and J called. Part of the clones is missing from these tables; in studies checked, under half for an unresolved V gene and the rest for unknown reasons. V and J calls and clone size are copied from that table; D and trimming were computed from the DNA. In all, the sample holds some 150,000 clones, and about 93% of those were seen once. About 3.3% of the sample lies in the top ten.

This sample's time point label indicates: about 28 days (+/-7) after the second vaccine dose. AZD1222 recipients with second doses at about 4 weeks or about 12 weeks were pooled, because spike-specific TCR depth and breadth did not differ between schedules. Vaccinee samples were obtained from the UK trials COV001 and COV002, which included a single-blind randomized controlled phase 2/3 trial of AZD1222 (ChAdOx1 nCoV-19) in healthy adults. For TCRbeta chain sequencing, PBMC samples from trial participants were taken at day 0 and at day 28 after the second dose. The CDR3 sequence holds 17 residues, the cysteine and phenylalanine included. Only CDR3 DNA is held: 51 bases, read in frame from base 1. V is trimmed back by 1 base and J by 2 bases, and the junction contains 8 bases that no gene match accounts for. The germline V gene encodes CDR1 SGHVS and CDR2 FQNEAQ.

The sequencing here drew on peripheral blood, taken 28 days after the second AZD1222 dose. The source of this sequence is an adult who received the AZD1222 COVID-19 vaccine. This chain joins TRBV7-8 to TRBJ1-5, with 7 middle bases fitting TRBD1. In nucleotides, the sequence is TGTGCCAGCAGCTTAGAGGACAGGAACCGGGGCAATCAGCCCCAGCATTTT. Its coded protein is CASSLEDRNRGNQPQHF.